The clone carrying this TCR beta chain was counted a few times. What it binds is not known. The germline V gene encodes CDR1 SNHLY and CDR2 FYNNEI. The CDR3 runs to 15 residues. Deletions cut 7 bases from V and 3 bases from J, with 16 bases between. These data originate in a study of shared clonotypes between healthy human individuals. Study-level points and caveats: Only blood was sampled, and tissue TCR repertoires likely differ from blood ones.

TCRdb's copy holds only in-frame clones and misses some; the assay was immunoSEQ multiplex PCR. The repertoire holds fewer than 600,000 clones, approximately 71% seen once, with more than 10% in the top ten. The chain recombines TRBV2 with TRBJ1-3; D gene ambiguous. This receptor was obtained from a woman aged 40-49 years in good health. Some clones in this sample may be carry-over from other donors' samples. Sequencing input: PBMCs. CDR3 sequence reads: CASTFSNFGGNTIYF. In DNA form, the CDR3 reads TGTGCCAGCACCTTTAGTAACTTCGGTGGAAACACCATATATTTT.